Listed below are T cell receptor beta chains from one sample, sequenced in a study of T-cell memory formation after mild COVID-19. In TCRdb, the 5' RACE reads were re-called with MiXCR into one record per CDR3 protein. The table includes more than 450,000 distinct CDR3 sequences, about 20% detected once. Sequencing used PBMCs or a T cell subset sorted from them (not recorded which). The receptors shown here come from an adult woman who had mild COVID-19 (a few samples of this study predate the infection). Cell type and time point are not known. The conserved cysteine and the conserved F or W are not part of the CDR3 here. D genes are given only for firm matches. Size is omitted from some rows. Given values are once, few, many or a class for expanded clones.

d_call j_call clone_size v_call cdr3_aa
. TRBJ2-5 few TRBV27 ASMRGLHMETQY
. TRBJ2-7 . TRBV29-1 SVSEGNHEQY
TRBD1 TRBJ1-3 . TRBV7-3 ASSPTGGGNTIY
. TRBJ2-2 . TRBV5-1 ASSTSSPGELF
. TRBJ2-7 few TRBV30 AWSAADEQY
. TRBJ2-7 many TRBV18 ASSPSTGNSYEQY
TRBD2 TRBJ2-5 . TRBV7-9 ASSLGPDASGQETQY
TRBD1 TRBJ2-3 few TRBV12-3/TRBV12-4 ASSPEPGTGYTDTQY
. TRBJ1-1 few TRBV19 ASMRPGFAF
TRBD2 TRBJ2-3 few TRBV9 ASSPRTSGSATQY
TRBD1 TRBJ1-1 few TRBV4-3 ASSQNRGFDTEAF
TRBD1 TRBJ1-1 . TRBV12-3/TRBV12-4 ASSFLTGAGTEAF
. TRBJ2-3 . TRBV11-2 ASSLKERRSTDTQY
TRBD2 TRBJ2-2 . TRBV4-2 ASSQQGNAGVLFGELF
TRBD1 TRBJ1-2 . TRBV10-3 ATLSGTGFGYT
. TRBJ2-3 few TRBV6-5 ASRPRRGTDTQY
TRBD2 TRBJ2-1 many TRBV7-2 ASRGGRGSYNEQF
TRBD2 TRBJ2-1 few TRBV4-3 ASSQEGIAGVGEQF
TRBD1 TRBJ2-3 many TRBV5-1 ASSSDRSTDTQY
. TRBJ2-5 few TRBV12-5 ASGWGTTQY
. TRBJ1-1 . TRBV11-2 ASSLEARVPTEAF
. TRBJ1-2 many TRBV5-1 ASSLDPNYGYT